This T cell receptor (beta chain) was identified in a study of blood T cells in healthy people across ages. Study-level results: TCR beta diversity, measured per million T cells, fell in a roughly linear way with age. Any conclusive comparison of naive versus antigen-experienced cells was prevented by using unsorted PBMCs.

Next came a second PCR, run for about 6 to 12 cycles, which used a sample-barcoded 5' primer along with a J-beta primer mix. TCRdb reprocessed the 5' RACE reads with MiXCR, giving one entry per CDR3 protein. The sample includes over a million distinct CDR3 sequences, 45% of them seen just once. Details on this clonotype: Its antigen is undetermined. A junction boundary mismatches the germline segment, possibly from a read error.

The authors extracted at least 5 micrograms of total RNA per sample. CDR3 length: 11 residues. Looked up from germline, CDR1 is SGDLS and CDR2 is YYNGEE. The sample was blood. The sequence derives from a woman aged 55-70 years in good health. The V and J genes are TRBV9 and TRBJ2-1, with D tentatively TRBD1 (6 bases). DNA of the CDR3: TGTGCCGGCAGGGGAAACAATGAGCAGTTCTTC. This codes for CAGRGNNEQFF.